This T cell receptor (beta chain) appears in the sequencing data of a study of blood T cells in healthy people across ages. A J-beta primer mix and a sample-barcoded 5' primer were used in a second PCR of roughly 6 to 11 cycles. MiXCR, run by TCRdb on the 5' RACE reads, gives a single entry per CDR3 protein. The data show 600,000 or so distinct CDR3 sequences, about 30% seen once. V was trimmed by 0 bases and J by 2 bases, leaving 10 bases between them. The germline V gene encodes CDR1 MNHNY and CDR2 SVGAGI (reference sequence). The CDR3 contains 15 residues. The sequencing sample was made of blood. The source is a woman over 75 in good health. The chain links TRBV6-6 to TRBJ2-5; D gene ambiguous. The CDR3 here is CASSYSGYSQETQYF. In DNA, the CDR3 is TGTGCCAGCAGTTACTCTGGCTACTCACAAGAGACCCAGTACTTC.